This TCR beta chain originates from a study of siplizumab effects on memory and regulatory T cells. This clone appeared a few times. Its target is not known. Generated by immunoSEQ multiplex PCR, the TCRdb table keeps only in-frame clones and is missing some. Altogether tens of thousands of clones are present, over 75% being singletons, with the ten largest covering about 1.5%. Findings of the study overall: No more than a minor fraction of alloreactive clones could be traced back to unstimulated subsets.

CDR3 length: 13 residues. CDR1 and CDR2 from the germline V gene are MNHEY and SVGAGI. The ends were cut back, 0 bases at V and 7 bases at J, with 7 bases in the middle. What was sequenced was Tregs sorted from blood. This chain connects TRBV6-5 to TRBJ1-5; the D is unclear. The TCR was taken from a human donor in good health. In DNA, the CDR3 is TGTGCCAGCAGTTACTCGCCGTGGCAGCCCCAGCATTTT. Protein: CASSYSPWQPQHF.